These 18 T cell receptor beta chains share one sample of origin, sequenced in a study of cytomegalovirus exposure and HLA in healthy donors (dated by TCRdb to 2016 to 2017). Library creation used the immunoSEQ multiplex PCR assay. The multiplex PCR relied on a mix of 60 forward primers for TCR Vbeta segments and 13 reverse primers for TCR Jbeta segments. TCRdb re-hosts the immuneACCESS table, in-frame sequences only. Its copies lack some clones; in the studies checked, an unresolved V gene accounts for under half of them, and the cause for the rest is not known. For this sample there are more than 85,000 clones; 63% appear just once. About 4.9% of the sample is held by the ten biggest clonotypes. What was sequenced was PBMCs. These receptors were taken from a human donor in good health.

This clone has just a few counts. The rearrangement uses TRBV29-1 and TRBJ1-1; 11 positions agree with TRBD1. The CDR3 length is 16 residues. J lost 4 bases, V lost 0 bases, and 7 bases had no gene match. In germline, CDR1 is SQVTM, CDR2 ANQGSEA. The CDR3 region has the DNA TGCAGCGTTGAAGAGCTTAGGACAGGGGGCCCCACTGAAGCTTTCTTT. This sequence encodes CSVEELRTGGPTEAFF.

This chain joins TRBV7-2 and TRBJ1-2; D call uncertain. This CDR3 spans 16 amino acids. Trimming took 3 bases from V and 7 from J, leaving 21 bases between them. CDR1 is SGHTA and CDR2 is FQGNSA in the germline V gene. CDR3 in amino acids: CASSFLYLRWLVGYTF. DNA of the CDR3: TGTGCCAGCAGCTTTCTTTATTTGCGGTGGCTCGTTGGCTACACCTTC.

The chain recombines TRBV6-5 with TRBJ2-3; the match to TRBD2 covers 8 bases. The germline V gene has CDR1 MNHEY and CDR2 SVGAGI. The CDR3 loop spans 13 amino acids. J gave up 4 bases and V 6 bases, and 3 bases lay outside the gene matches. DNA of the CDR3: TGTGCCAGCAGCAGCGGGAGCCCAGATACGCAGTATTTT. As protein: CASSSGSPDTQYF.

The chain has TRBV2 and TRBJ2-5; 7 nucleotides match TRBD1. The J segment lost 1 base and the V segment lost 7 bases, leaving 6 bases of the junction unmatched. The germline CDR1 and CDR2 sequences are SNHLY and FYNNEI. The CDR3 runs 14 residues. Here the CDR3 DNA reads TGTGCCAGCAAAAGGTGGGACAGCCAAGAGACCCAGTACTTC. This sequence encodes CASKRWDSQETQYF.

This clone was counted only a few times. This chain joins TRBV28 and TRBJ2-7; 8 nucleotides line up with TRBD1. With V trimmed by 6 bases and J by 3 bases, 10 bases remained unmatched. The germline V gene encodes CDR1 MDHEN and CDR2 SYDVKM. This CDR3 comprises 15 residues. The CDR3, as DNA: TGTGCCAGCAGCCCTTTCGGACAGGGCGGCTACGAGCAGTACTTC. Residues: CASSPFGQGGYEQYF. Full variable domain (rest looked up from reference TRBV28 and TRBJ2-7): DVKVTQSSRYLVKRTGEKVFLECVQDMDHENMFWYRQDPGLGLRLIYFSYDVKMKEKGDIPEGYSVSREKKERFSLILESASTNQTSMYLCASSPFGQGGYEQYFGPGTRLTVT.

This clone was seen a few times. The CDR3 protein is CASSSRTGWDEKLFF. The CDR3 nucleotides are TGTGCCAGCAGCTCGAGGACAGGGTGGGATGAAAAACTGTTTTTT. V is TRBV13 and J is TRBJ1-4; 8 bases match TRBD1. The CDR3 spans 15 residues. The trim removed 4 bases at V and 6 bases at J, leaving 7 bases unmatched. Germline loops: CDR1 PRHDT, CDR2 FYEKMQ (reference sequence).

The V call is TRBV19, the J call TRBJ1-2; D call uncertain. The V and J ends lost 4 bases and 2 bases respectively, with 5 bases between them. CDR3 size: 12 residues. The germline V gene encodes CDR1 LNHDA and CDR2 SQIVND (reference sequence). The CDR3 bases are TGTGCCAGTAGTAACTTAAACTATGGCTACACCTTC. Translated, it gives CASSNLNYGYTF.

This clone was counted a single time. This chain links TRBV19 with TRBJ2-3, with TRBD1 matching 8 bases. Trimming took 3 bases from V and 4 from J; bases not matched to a gene: 15. CDR3 length equals 18 residues. Germline assignment: CDR1 LNHDA and CDR2 SQIVND (reference sequence). The chain's CDR3 is CASSMASGGQGFSDTQYF. The CDR3 coding sequence is TGTGCCAGTAGTATGGCGTCAGGCGGACAGGGTTTCTCAGATACGCAGTATTTT.

This chain connects TRBV5-4 to TRBJ2-5, with 9 nucleotides matching TRBD1. The V gene end was trimmed by 3 bases and the J gene end by 5 bases; junction bases not matched to a gene: 11. The CDR3 is made up of 16 amino acids. Per the germline V gene, CDR1 is SGHNT and CDR2 is YYREEE (reference sequence). The CDR3 is CASSWRGTGGLETQYF. DNA of the CDR3: TGTGCCAGCAGCTGGCGGGGCACAGGGGGCTTGGAGACCCAGTACTTC.

This clone has just a few counts. The chain is built from TRBV7-2 and TRBJ1-2; 7 bases agree with TRBD1. V lost 2 bases and J lost 3; bases outside the gene matches: 6. The CDR3 runs 15 residues. The germline V gene has CDR1 SGHTA and CDR2 FQGNSA. The CDR3 loop reads CASSLTGTEYYGYTF. In nucleotides, the CDR3 is TGTGCCAGCAGCTTAACCGGGACAGAGTACTATGGCTACACCTTC.

The rearrangement uses TRBV28 and TRBJ1-1; unclear D gene. Trimming left V 8 bases short and J 0 bases short, with 16 bases between. From germline, CDR1 is MDHEN and CDR2 SYDVKM. The CDR3 runs to 15 residues. The CDR3 sequence is CASYPGAPLNTEAFF. For the CDR3, the DNA is TGTGCCAGCTACCCTGGAGCCCCTTTGAACACTGAAGCTTTCTTT.

A remark on this clone: An end of the junction differs from the germline gene, which may be a read error. The chain combines TRBV4-1 with TRBJ1-5; 8 bases align to TRBD1. Germline V gene lookup returns CDR1 MGHRA and CDR2 YSYEKL. The CDR3 length is 14 residues. DNA for the CDR3: TGCGCCAGCAGCCTGAGACAGGGGAATCAGCCCCGGCATTTT. It encodes CASSLRQGNQPRHF.

This clone occurred a few times. V gene TRBV11-2 combines with J gene TRBJ2-1, with D uncertain. CDR1 is SGHAT and CDR2 is FQNNGV in the germline V gene. V was trimmed by 4 bases and J by 0 bases, leaving 10 bases between them. The CDR3 is 15 residues long. This chain's CDR3 is CASSSRSNSYNEQFF. CDR3 coding DNA: TGTGCCAGCAGCTCTAGGAGCAACTCCTACAATGAGCAGTTCTTC.

This rearrangement joins TRBV9 to TRBJ2-7; TRBD1 matches at 9 bases. The CDR3 is made up of 15 amino acids. Germline V CDR1 and CDR2: SGDLS, YYNGEE. V lost 3 bases and J lost 5; bases outside the gene matches: 9. This chain's CDR3 is CASSAGGTGLHEQYF. The CDR3 coding sequence is TGTGCCAGCAGCGCAGGAGGGACAGGGCTCCACGAGCAGTACTTC.

The table lists this clone with a count of one. This chain links TRBV15 with TRBJ2-5; D is unresolved. The germline V gene encodes CDR1 LNHNV and CDR2 YYDKDF (reference sequence). Trimming cost V 4 bases and J 0 bases, with 9 bases left between them. CDR3 length: 14 amino acids. CDR3 sequence: CATSKGRDQETQYF. The CDR3 region has the DNA TGTGCCACCAGCAAAGGTCGGGACCAAGAGACCCAGTACTTC. The complete variable domain, with remaining parts taken from reference TRBV15 and TRBJ2-5, reads DAMVIQNPRYQVTQFGKPVTLSCSQTLNHNVMYWYQQKSSQAPKLLFHYYDKDFNNEADTPDNFQSRRPNTSFCFLDIRSPGLGDTAMYLCATSKGRDQETQYFGPGTRLLVL.

V is TRBV7-2 and J is TRBJ1-3; no clear D. V lost 1 base and J lost 1, with 8 bases in between. There are 15 residues in the CDR3. Germline values: CDR1 SGHTA, CDR2 FQGNSA. As DNA, the CDR3 is TGTGCCAGCAGCTTAGTACGGGTGTCTGGAAACACCATATATTTT. Protein sequence: CASSLVRVSGNTIYF.

This chain uses TRBV19 with TRBJ1-3; 8 bases are a match to TRBD1. The V and J ends lost 5 bases and 1 base, in that order; junction bases with no gene match: 7. The CDR3 has 16 amino acids. Germline lookup yields CDR1 LNHDA and CDR2 SQIVND (reference sequence). As DNA, the CDR3 is TGTGCCAGTAGTTTCAGGGGGCAAGAGTCTGGAAACACCATATATTTT. Translating it yields CASSFRGQESGNTIYF.

The rearrangement uses TRBV7-2 and TRBJ1-1, with 8 bases that match TRBD1. V was pared by 4 bases and J by 4 bases, with 8 bases of the junction left unmatched. CDR3 length: 15 amino acids. The germline V gene has CDR1 SGHTA and CDR2 FQGNSA. CDR3 sequence: CASSWGRGHVTEAFF. As DNA, the CDR3 is TGTGCCAGCAGCTGGGGCAGGGGGCATGTCACTGAAGCTTTCTTT.